What follows are 29 T cell receptor beta chains derived from one specimen sequenced in a study of T cells in Graves' hyperthyroidism and ophthalmopathy. Amplified regions were TCR beta CDR3 sequences from RNA transcripts. Researchers ran a first-round RT-PCR on the TCR CDR3 using the HTBI primer set. TCRdb reprocessed the multiplex PCR reads with MiXCR, giving one entry per CDR3 protein. The sample has about 350,000 distinct CDR3 sequences; approximately 19% are singletons. Sequencing was carried out using blood. The origin of the receptors is a woman under 30 with Graves' hyperthyroidism.

This clonotype was observed many times. The V and J genes are TRBV9 and TRBJ1-2, with D possibly TRBD1 on 6 matching bases. CDR1 and CDR2 (germline): SGDLS, YYNGEE. Trimming took off 4 bases at V and 3 bases at J, with 19 bases between the two ends. The CDR3 is 16 residues long. The CDR3 reads CASSTDRDTGDYGYTF. CDR3 in DNA: TGTGCCAGCAGCACGGACAGAGACACAGGCGACTATGGCTACACCTTC.

This clonotype was counted at least ten times. The chain couples TRBV5-1 to TRBJ2-5; D unresolved. V lost 6 bases to trimming and J lost 7 bases, with 13 bases between them. CDR1 is SGHRS, CDR2 YFSETQ, per germline. The CDR3 length is 12 residues. The CDR3 DNA follows: TGCGCCAGCATCGACGGTCTGGGGACCCAGTACTTC. Its protein is CASIDGLGTQYF.

This clonotype was observed a few times. The junction differs from germline at one of its ends, possibly a read error. The V gene is TRBV6-9, the J gene TRBJ2-6; D possibly corresponds to TRBD1 (5 bases). CDR3 length: 13 residues. Germline lookup yields CDR1 MNHGY and CDR2 SVAAGI. The CDR3 DNA is TGCGCCAGGCCAGGGCCTGGGGCCAACGTCCTGACTTTC. Translation: CARPGPGANVLTF.

There are many counts of this clonotype. This chain links TRBV12-3 or TRBV12-4 with TRBJ2-7, with 9 bases fitting TRBD2. The CDR3 length is 14 residues. V shed 4 bases, J shed 2 bases, and the junction held 3 bases outside the gene matches. The CDR3: CASSWAGGPYEQYF. CDR3 DNA sequence: TGTGCCAGCAGTTGGGCGGGGGGGCCCTACGAGCAGTACTTC.

This clonotype was seen only once. This sequence joins TRBV12-3 or TRBV12-4 and TRBJ1-5, with D hard to call. The V end lost 1 base, the J end lost 3 bases, and 10 bases lay between the germline ends. The CDR3 length is 15 residues. Here the CDR3 reads CASSLGRAYNQPQHF. The CDR3 DNA is TGTGCCAGCAGTTTAGGCAGAGCCTACAATCAGCCCCAGCATTTT.

This clonotype was picked up many times. V and J are TRBV6-1 and TRBJ2-7; the D is unclear. This CDR3 has 13 residues. CDR1 and CDR2 (germline): MNHNS, SASEGT. Trimming removed 7 bases from V and 2 bases from J, with 12 bases in between. The CDR3 spells CASTKGPAYEQYF. The CDR3 DNA is TGTGCCAGCACAAAGGGCCCTGCCTACGAGCAGTACTTC.

This clonotype was counted ten times or more. The CDR3 nucleotides read TGTGCCAGCAGCTTAGGGGGGCCCGCTCTCTCTGGAAACACCATATATTTT. Protein: CASSLGGPALSGNTIYF. The genes are TRBV7-8 and TRBJ1-3; D is perhaps TRBD1 (6 bases). The CDR3 contains 17 residues. Germline CDR1 SGHVS, CDR2 FQNEAQ. Trimming took off 1 base at V and 0 bases at J, with 13 bases between the two ends.

This clonotype has ten or more counts. The V and J genes are TRBV15 and TRBJ2-7, with D perhaps TRBD1 or TRBD2 (5 bases each). CDR3 size: 15 residues. Trimming removed 0 bases from V and 0 bases from J, with 9 bases in between. Per the germline V gene, CDR1 is LNHNV and CDR2 is YYDKDF (reference sequence). As DNA, the CDR3 is TGTGCCACCAGCAGAGAGGGACGGACCTCCTACGAGCAGTACTTC. Translated, it gives CATSREGRTSYEQYF.

This clonotype was detected only a few times. The chain couples TRBV3-1 to TRBJ2-3, with D tentatively TRBD2 (6 bases). Trimming pared 11 bases from V and 1 base from J, leaving 19 bases between. CDR1 LGHDT and CDR2 YNNKEL come from the germline V gene (reference sequence). This CDR3 has 15 residues. CDR3 protein: CACGGGQGGTDTQYF. In DNA form, the CDR3 reads TGTGCCTGTGGCGGAGGGCAGGGAGGCACAGATACGCAGTATTTT.

This clonotype was recorded at least ten times. The chain joins TRBV6-5 to TRBJ2-5, with TRBD2 matching 7 bases. V lost 0 bases to trimming and J lost 5 bases; unmatched junction nucleotides: 3. The CDR3 consists of 14 residues. CDR1 MNHEY and CDR2 SVGAGI come from the germline V gene. The CDR3 DNA is TGTGCCAGCAGTTACTCGCTAGCGGAGGAGACCCAGTACTTC. It translates to CASSYSLAEETQYF.

At least ten counts were recorded for this clonotype. V is TRBV20-1 and J is TRBJ2-5; D may be TRBD2 (7 bases). Germline V gene lookup returns CDR1 DFQATT and CDR2 SNEGSKA (reference sequence). The CDR3 extends over 14 amino acids. The V gene lost 4 bases and the J gene lost 4 bases, with 16 bases spanning the gap. The CDR3 sequence is CSATEGLGGETQYF. CDR3 bases: TGCAGTGCTACAGAAGGACTAGGGGGAGAGACCCAGTACTTC.

This clonotype was found once. A read error may produce the germline difference seen at one junction end. The chain carries TRBV11-3 and TRBJ1-1; no clear D gene. The CDR3 covers 14 residues. CDR1 is SGHNT and CDR2 is YENEEA in the germline V gene. The CDR3 protein is CVSSTRTSNTEAFF. In nucleotides, the CDR3 is TGTGTCAGCAGCACTCGGACCTCGAACACCGAAGCTTTCTTT.

This clonotype occurred many times. The chain carries TRBV12-3 or TRBV12-4 and TRBJ1-1; D uncertain. The CDR3 is made up of 14 amino acids. Trimming cost V 5 bases and J 2 bases, with 12 bases left between them. The CDR3 nucleotides read TGTGCCAGCAGTAAAACCCCGGTTAACACTGAAGCTTTCTTT. As protein: CASSKTPVNTEAFF.

This clonotype occurred many times. The chain couples TRBV3-1 to TRBJ1-5; the D is unclear. From germline, CDR1 is LGHDT and CDR2 YNNKEL (reference sequence). The CDR3 runs to 14 residues. The V gene lost 0 bases and the J gene lost 4 bases, with 7 bases spanning the gap. CDR3 sequence: CASSQDRKNQPQHF. In DNA form, the CDR3 reads TGTGCCAGCAGCCAAGACAGAAAGAATCAGCCCCAGCATTTT.

This clonotype was detected ten times or more. The gene calls are TRBV6-2 or TRBV6-3 and TRBJ2-5; 7 bases are a match to TRBD1. V lost 6 bases, J lost 0 bases, and 7 bases stayed unmatched. Germline assignment: CDR1 MNHEY and CDR2 SVGEGT. This CDR3 has 15 amino acids. The CDR3 DNA reads TGTGCCAGCAGGAACCCGACAGGGTACCAAGAGACCCAGTACTTC. It is translated as CASRNPTGYQETQYF.

Ten or more counts support this clonotype. The rearrangement uses TRBV6-2 or TRBV6-3 and TRBJ1-2; D is unclear. V dropped 5 bases and J dropped 6 bases, with 16 bases sitting between them. The CDR3 length is 14 residues. Germline CDR1 is MNHEY and CDR2 is SVGEGT. The DNA of the CDR3 is TGTGCCAGCAGTCCATCCACCGGCTCTCATGGCTACACCTTC. Its translation is CASSPSTGSHGYTF.

The chain's CDR3 is CASGWGTYEQYF. CDR3 nucleotides: TGTGCCAGTGGATGGGGTACCTACGAGCAGTACTTC. This chain connects TRBV19 to TRBJ2-7; D uncertain. CDR1 is LNHDA and CDR2 is SQIVND in the germline V gene (reference sequence). There are 12 residues in the CDR3. V was shortened by 8 bases and J by 2 bases, with 10 bases between the two germline ends. Combining the CDR3 with reference TRBV19 and TRBJ2-7 gives the whole variable domain DGGITQSPKYLFRKEGQNVTLSCEQNLNHDAMYWYRQDPGQGLRLIYYSQIVNDFQKGDIAEGYSVSREKKESFPLTVTSAQKNPTAFYLCASGWGTYEQYFGPGTRLTVT.

The sample holds many counts of this clonotype. The gene calls are TRBV7-3 and TRBJ2-5; D gene ambiguous. V was pared by 4 bases and J by 5 bases, with 14 bases between. The CDR3 length is 14 residues. CDR1 and CDR2 (germline): SGHTA, FQGTGA. CDR3 protein: CASSSGGSLETQYF. The DNA of the CDR3 is TGTGCCAGCAGCTCCGGCGGCAGTCTGGAGACCCAGTACTTC.

This clonotype was recorded at least ten times. The genes are TRBV7-3 and TRBJ2-2; D is uncertain. Per germline, CDR1 SGHTA and CDR2 FQGTGA. V was clipped by 5 bases and J by 6 bases, with 10 bases between them. The CDR3 runs 13 residues. The CDR3 DNA reads TGTGCCAGCAGCCCGAGTGGGCCCGGGGAGCTGTTTTTT. Its translation: CASSPSGPGELFF. The whole variable domain, remainder taken from reference TRBV7-3 and TRBJ2-2, is GAGVSQTPSNKVTEKGKYVELRCDPISGHTALYWYRQSLGQGPEFLIYFQGTGAADDSGLPNDRFFAVRPEGSVSTLKIQRTERGDSAVYLCASSPSGPGELFFGEGSRLTVL.

This clonotype was seen at least ten times. The genes are TRBV6-1 and TRBJ1-2, with D perhaps matching TRBD1 (5 bases). Germline CDR1 reads MNHNS; CDR2 reads SASEGT. Trimming shortened V by 7 bases and J by 5 bases, and 14 bases separated the two germline ends. This CDR3 region has 13 residues. This chain's CDR3 is CASNEGLLYGYTF. Written as DNA, the CDR3 is TGTGCCAGCAATGAGGGGCTGCTATATGGCTACACCTTC.

The V gene is TRBV9, the J gene TRBJ1-1; D is unresolved. This CDR3 region has 14 residues. Germline V lookup: CDR1 SGDLS, CDR2 YYNGEE. The ends were cut back, 0 bases at V and 1 base at J, with 7 bases in the middle. As DNA, the CDR3 is TGTGCCAGCAGCGTAGCTACAGAGAACACTGAAGCTTTCTTT. It specifies CASSVATENTEAFF.

Only a few counts were recorded for this clonotype. V gene TRBV3-1 combines with J gene TRBJ1-5; D is ambiguous. The germline V gene encodes CDR1 LGHDT and CDR2 YNNKEL (reference sequence). Between the trimmed V and J ends, which lost 2 bases and 10 bases, there was a span of 15 bases. CDR3 size: 14 residues. The CDR3 loop is CASSQSYSSLPQHF. In DNA, the CDR3 is TGTGCCAGCAGCCAATCTTACAGCAGCCTACCCCAGCATTTT. The full variable domain, with the rest looked up from reference TRBV3-1 and TRBJ1-5, is DTAVSQTPKYLVTQMGNDKSIKCEQNLGHDTMYWYKQDSKKFLKIMFSYNNKELIINETVPNRFSPKSPDKAHLNLHINSLELGDSAVYFCASSQSYSSLPQHFGDGTRLSIL.

This clonotype was detected once. This rearrangement joins TRBV3-1 to TRBJ2-4, with TRBD1 as a possible D gene (6 bases). The CDR3 contains 13 residues. Germline loops: CDR1 LGHDT, CDR2 YNNKEL (reference sequence). The V end was cut by 4 bases, the J end by 14 bases, with 18 bases between. The DNA of the CDR3 is TGTGCCAGCAGCCGACAGGTGAACAGCCCTAAGTACTTC. Its protein is CASSRQVNSPKYF.

This clonotype was counted only a few times. A clone one base away is much larger, so this may be a read error. The chain couples TRBV20-1 to TRBJ2-5; possibly TRBD1 or TRBD2 for D (5 bases each). This CDR3 is 15 amino acids long. Germline values: CDR1 DFQATT, CDR2 SNEGSKA (reference sequence). The CDR3 spells CSASPTVQTWETKYF. CDR3 DNA sequence: TGCAGTGCTTCACCGACAGTACAGACCTGGGAGACCAAGTACTTC.

At least ten counts were recorded for this clonotype. The chain combines TRBV29-1 with TRBJ2-5; D remains ambiguous. Germline CDR1 is SQVTM and CDR2 is ANQGSEA. V was shortened by 0 bases and J by 5 bases, with 13 bases between the two germline ends. This CDR3 region has 14 residues. The CDR3 loop is CSVEEALGWETQYF. The CDR3 DNA follows: TGCAGCGTTGAAGAGGCGTTGGGCTGGGAGACCCAGTACTTC.

About this clonotype itself: A much larger clone differs by one base, so this may be a read error. CDR3 residues: CASIRGTSGGIRETQDF. As DNA, the CDR3 is TGTGCCAGCATCAGAGGGACTAGCGGGGGAATTCGGGAGACCCAGGACTTC. The V call is TRBV11-1, the J call TRBJ2-5; 14 bases are shared with TRBD2. CDR3 length: 17 amino acids. Germline V gene sequence: CDR1 SGHAT, CDR2 FQDESV (reference sequence).

This clonotype came up many times. The chain recombines TRBV10-3 with TRBJ1-1, with D possibly matching TRBD1 (6 bases). Per the germline V gene, CDR1 is ENHRY and CDR2 is SYGVKD. Trimming left V 4 bases short and J 3 bases short, with 12 bases between. The CDR3 spans 14 residues. The DNA of the CDR3 is TGTGCCATCAGTGTAACAGGGAGGGACACTGAAGCTTTCTTT. Residues: CAISVTGRDTEAFF.

The sample holds many counts of this clonotype. CDR3 DNA: TGTGCCAGCATCGACGACGGATTCGAGCAGTACTTC. Amino acids: CASIDDGFEQYF. J is TRBJ2-7 and V is TRBV6-5; D not certain. V was shortened by 7 bases and J by 6 bases, with 13 bases between the two germline ends. The CDR3 contains 12 residues. The germline gives CDR1 MNHEY, CDR2 SVGAGI.

The chain uses TRBV4-1 and TRBJ2-2; 12 bases map to TRBD1. V lost 4 bases to trimming and J lost 6 bases; unmatched junction nucleotides: 12. There are 18 residues in the CDR3. Germline V lookup: CDR1 MGHRA, CDR2 YSYEKL. CDR3 DNA: TGCGCCAGCAGCCTAAAAACCGGGACAGGGGGCGCATCCGGGGAGCTGTTTTTT. Protein: CASSLKTGTGGASGELFF.